A single sample gave rise to the 29 T cell receptor beta chains below, sequenced in a study of T cells after posttransplantation cyclophosphamide. Sequencing was performed with immunoSEQ multiplex PCR; in TCRdb, only in-frame clones are kept and a portion is missing. This sample carries 40,000 to 60,000 clones, none of them present only once. The sample consisted of PBMCs. These receptor sequences come from a man in his forties in good health, CMV-negative, and a related stem cell transplant donor.

In this sample, this clone turned up many times. The chain carries TRBV9 and TRBJ2-5; 8 positions agree with TRBD2. The CDR3 spans 16 residues. J was trimmed by 4 bases and V by 3 bases; bases with no gene match: 11. The germline CDR1 and CDR2 sequences are SGDLS and YYNGEE. The CDR3 coding sequence is TGTGCCAGCAGCGAGACCTTTAGCGGGATGGCAGAGACCCAGTACTTC. Protein product: CASSETFSGMAETQYF.

This clone was seen at least ten times. As DNA, the CDR3 is TGTGCCAGCTTCGAGGGCGGACCCTACAATGAGCAGTTCTTC. It yields the protein CASFEGGPYNEQFF. V usage is TRBV28 and J usage is TRBJ2-1; the D gene is possibly TRBD2 (5 bases). The CDR3 length is 14 residues. Trimming took 8 bases from V and 2 from J, leaving 13 bases between them. Germline assignment: CDR1 MDHEN and CDR2 SYDVKM.

For this clone: This could be a read error, since a much larger clone is one nucleotide away. This sample also contains other DNA sequences that code for the same CDR3. This chain links TRBV4-2 with TRBJ1-5; maybe TRBD1 (6 bases). V lost 3 bases and J lost 4, with 13 bases in between. The CDR3 has 15 amino acids. The germline V gene encodes CDR1 LGHNA and CDR2 YNFKEQ. DNA for the CDR3: TGTGCCAGCAGCCAGGGAGGGACAAGAAATCAGCCCCAGCATTTT. Residues: CASSQGGTRNQPQHF.

This clone showed up many times. The genes are TRBV5-1 and TRBJ2-1, with TRBD2 matching 9 bases. The CDR3 is 15 amino acids. V dropped 4 bases and J dropped 5; count of bases not matched to a gene: 7. Germline CDR1 is SGHRS and CDR2 is YFSETQ. CDR3 DNA: TGCGCCAGCAGCCCCGATAGCGGGAGCCACAATGAGCAGTTCTTC. It encodes CASSPDSGSHNEQFF.

Turning to this clone: A much more abundant neighbour one base away suggests this may be a read error. This CDR3 fails to terminate in the conserved phenylalanine or tryptophan, so it likely reflects a read error. The V call is TRBV11-3, the J call TRBJ2-7; D gene ambiguous. Germline loops: CDR1 SGHNT, CDR2 YENEEA. V was pared by 1 base and J by 8 bases, with 12 bases between. CDR3 length equals 13 residues. The CDR3: CASSLAPLRKQYL. CDR3 sequence (DNA): TGTGCCAGCAGCTTAGCCCCGCTGCGGAAGCAGTACCTC.

This clone was seen many times. This chain connects TRBV15 to TRBJ1-1; no definite D call. The CDR3 has 14 residues. CDR1 LNHNV and CDR2 YYDKDF come from the germline V gene (reference sequence). The germline V and J ends were trimmed by 5 bases and 4 bases, with 14 bases remaining between them. The CDR3 is CATSWSGVGTEAFF. The CDR3 nucleotides read TGTGCCACCAGCTGGAGCGGGGTTGGCACTGAAGCTTTCTTT.

Many counts were recorded for this clone. The CDR3 protein is CASSLAGGNYEQYF. The CDR3 DNA reads TGTGCCAGCAGTTTAGCGGGGGGTAACTACGAGCAGTACTTC. The rearrangement uses TRBV27 and TRBJ2-7; 8 positions agree with TRBD2. In germline, CDR1 is MNHEY, CDR2 SMNVEV (reference sequence). This CDR3 contains 14 residues. Trimming removed 2 bases from V and 3 bases from J; junction bases left unmatched: 3.

In its sample, this clone was seen many times. V gene TRBV6-4 combines with J gene TRBJ2-2, with D uncertain. This CDR3 is built from 14 residues. Between the trimmed V and J ends, which lost 3 bases and 1 base, there was a span of 6 bases. Germline values: CDR1 MRHNA, CDR2 SNTAGT. CDR3 in amino acids: CASSDLGNTGELFF. As DNA, the CDR3 is TGTGCCAGCAGTGATCTAGGGAACACCGGGGAGCTGTTTTTT.

There are many counts of this clone. The chain combines TRBV7-9 with TRBJ1-1; 8 nucleotides align to TRBD1. The germline gives CDR1 SEHNR, CDR2 FQNEAQ (reference sequence). The J segment lost 7 bases and the V segment lost 6 bases, leaving 10 bases of the junction unmatched. This CDR3 contains 14 residues. The CDR3 nucleotides are TGTGCCAGCAGGACCGACAGGGGAAAAGGTGAAGCTTTCTTT. Residues: CASRTDRGKGEAFF.

This clone was seen ten or more times. The V and J genes are TRBV4-3 and TRBJ2-7, with D unclear. CDR1 LGHNA and CDR2 YSLEER come from the germline V gene. This CDR3 is built from 15 residues. Trimming cost V 0 bases and J 6 bases, with 15 bases left between them. CDR3 loop: CASSQDIEPLREQYF. CDR3 nucleotide sequence: TGCGCCAGCAGCCAAGATATCGAACCCTTGCGCGAGCAGTACTTC.

This clone appeared many times. The CDR3 is CASSISVDWVNEQFF. As DNA, the CDR3 is TGTGCCAGTAGTATTTCGGTGGACTGGGTTAATGAGCAGTTCTTC. The chain is built from TRBV19 and TRBJ2-1; D is perhaps TRBD2 (5 bases). The CDR3 runs to 15 residues. V lost 3 bases to trimming and J lost 7 bases, with 16 bases between them. Germline V gives CDR1 LNHDA, CDR2 SQIVND (reference sequence).

This clone was detected many times. The chain carries TRBV7-9 and TRBJ2-3; no reliable D call. V was pared by 1 base and J by 6 bases, with 11 bases between. Germline V gene sequence: CDR1 SEHNR, CDR2 FQNEAQ (reference sequence). The CDR3 covers 14 residues. The CDR3 loop is CASSLGRQMDTQYF. The DNA of the CDR3 is TGTGCCAGCAGCTTAGGGCGGCAGATGGATACGCAGTATTTT.

This clone was counted at least ten times. The rearrangement uses TRBV2 and TRBJ2-1, with 15 bases fitting TRBD2. Germline V gene lookup returns CDR1 SNHLY and CDR2 FYNNEI. V shed 6 bases, J shed 9 bases, and the junction held 9 bases outside the gene matches. The CDR3 runs to 16 residues. CDR3 sequence: CASRERTSGRAGEQFF. The CDR3 nucleotides read TGTGCCAGCAGGGAGAGGACTAGCGGGAGGGCCGGTGAGCAGTTCTTC.

This clone has ten or more counts. The chain couples TRBV2 to TRBJ1-3, with TRBD1 matching 8 bases. The CDR3 extends over 15 amino acids. The germline V gene encodes CDR1 SNHLY and CDR2 FYNNEI. Trimming cost V 5 bases and J 1 base; bases outside gene matches: 4. The CDR3 region is CASSLQGGSGNTIYF. The DNA of the CDR3 is TGTGCCAGCAGTCTACAGGGGGGATCTGGAAACACCATATATTTT.

This clone was found many times. The CDR3 DNA sequence: TGCGCCAGCAGCCAAGGGGACATCATCTTCTCTGGGGCCAACGTCCTGACTTTC. Encoded protein: CASSQGDIIFSGANVLTF. V is TRBV4-1 and J is TRBJ2-6; D possibly corresponds to TRBD1 (6 bases). The CDR3 is 18 residues long. CDR1 and CDR2 from the germline V gene are MGHRA and YSYEKL. V was cut by 1 base and J by 0 bases, with 13 bases left in between.

In its sample, this clone was seen many times. This chain connects TRBV4-1 to TRBJ2-1, with 9 bases fitting TRBD2. V shed 10 bases and J 7 bases; nucleotides not matched to a gene: 8. CDR3 length: 13 residues. The germline V gene has CDR1 MGHRA and CDR2 YSYEKL. The CDR3, as DNA: TGCGCCACCTCTAGCGGGGCTAATAATGAGCAGTTCTTC. The encoded protein is CATSSGANNEQFF.

At least ten counts were recorded for this clone. The chain joins TRBV28 to TRBJ2-7; 9 nucleotides line up with TRBD2. The CDR3 is 16 amino acids. The V segment lost 7 bases and the J segment 0 bases; nucleotides outside the gene matches: 10. CDR1 MDHEN and CDR2 SYDVKM come from the germline V gene. Written as DNA, the CDR3 is TGTGCCAGCACAAAAGGACTAGCGAAGAGCTCCTACGAGCAGTACTTC. Translation: CASTKGLAKSSYEQYF.

This clone came up many times. The genes are TRBV6-5 and TRBJ2-1, with D tentatively TRBD2 (5 bases). Germline V lookup: CDR1 MNHEY, CDR2 SVGAGI. The CDR3 extends over 15 amino acids. Trimming removed 1 base from V and 8 bases from J, with 15 bases in between. The CDR3 coding sequence is TGTGCCAGCAGTTACTACCGGGAATTTGGGGATGAGCAGTTCTTC. Translating gives CASSYYREFGDEQFF.

This clone was counted at least ten times. The chain uses TRBV5-6 and TRBJ2-5; the D gene is possibly TRBD1 (6 bases). This CDR3 has 15 amino acids. Germline CDR1 and CDR2: SGHDT and YYEEEE. V was cut by 0 bases and J by 2 bases, with 11 bases left in between. CDR3 sequence (DNA): TGTGCCAGCAGCTTGGGCCTAAGGGGGCAAGAGACCCAGTACTTC. Translation gives CASSLGLRGQETQYF. Combining the CDR3 with reference TRBV5-6 and TRBJ2-5 gives the whole variable domain DAGVTQSPTHLIKTRGQQVTLRCSPKSGHDTVSWYQQALGQGPQFIFQYYEEEERQRGNFPDRFSGHQFPNYSSELNVNALLLGDSALYLCASSLGLRGQETQYFGPGTRLLVL.

The table lists this clone with many counts. The genes are TRBV4-1 and TRBJ2-2; D unresolved. V was cut by 0 bases and J by 7 bases, with 9 bases left in between. Germline values: CDR1 MGHRA, CDR2 YSYEKL. This CDR3 is 14 amino acids long. The CDR3 bases are TGCGCCAGCAGCCAAGATCCCAGAAACGGGGAGCTGTTTTTT. Amino acids: CASSQDPRNGELFF.

This clone was recorded many times. The rearrangement joins TRBV28 to TRBJ2-2; 8 positions agree with TRBD1. The germline V gene has CDR1 MDHEN and CDR2 SYDVKM. With 6 bases clipped from V and 5 bases from J, the junction kept 11 bases outside the gene matches. The CDR3 has 16 residues. CDR3 DNA: TGTGCCAGCAGGAGTTTTTGGGACAGGAGGACCGGGGAGCTGTTTTTT. It specifies CASRSFWDRRTGELFF.

The table lists this clone with many counts. The chain has TRBV28 and TRBJ2-5; D is perhaps TRBD1 (6 bases). The germline V gene encodes CDR1 MDHEN and CDR2 SYDVKM. V lost 5 bases, J lost 1 base, and 14 bases lay in between. This CDR3 comprises 15 residues. The CDR3 sequence is CASSQPDRIQETQYF. CDR3 coding DNA: TGTGCCAGCAGTCAACCAGACAGGATCCAAGAGACCCAGTACTTC.

There are many counts of this clone. The chain is built from TRBV2 and TRBJ2-3, with D uncertain. Germline CDR1 is SNHLY and CDR2 is FYNNEI. The CDR3 totals 14 residues. The ends were cut back, 5 bases at V and 1 base at J, with 10 bases in the middle. In nucleotides, the CDR3 is TGTGCCAGCAGTTATGTCCTAGGCACAGATACGCAGTATTTT. It encodes CASSYVLGTDTQYF.

This clone came up many times. The chain is built from TRBV27 and TRBJ1-5; no definite D call. The V and J ends lost 4 bases and 2 bases respectively, with 12 bases between them. This CDR3 spans 15 amino acids. In germline, CDR1 is MNHEY, CDR2 SMNVEV (reference sequence). The chain's CDR3 is CASSWSTAGNQPQHF. The CDR3 nucleotides read TGTGCCAGCAGTTGGAGTACCGCGGGCAATCAGCCCCAGCATTTT.

In its sample, this clone was seen many times. The rearrangement links TRBV10-1 to TRBJ2-5, with 7 bases aligning to TRBD2. The CDR3 has 15 amino acids. Losses at the gene ends were 6 bases for V and 4 bases for J; bases not matched to a gene: 11. The germline V gene has CDR1 WNHNN and CDR2 SYGVQD (reference sequence). CDR3 DNA sequence: TGCGCCAGCAGCCCAAAGCGGGACTCGGGAGAGACCCAGTACTTC. It encodes CASSPKRDSGETQYF.

This clone appeared many times. The V and J genes are TRBV5-1 and TRBJ2-7, with D uncertain. The germline gives CDR1 SGHRS, CDR2 YFSETQ. V was pared by 0 bases and J by 4 bases, with 5 bases between. This CDR3 is built from 12 residues. Written as DNA, the CDR3 is TGCGCCAGCAGCTTGGTCGGTTACGAGCAGTACTTC. It specifies CASSLVGYEQYF.

This clone was seen repeatedly, ten times or more. This rearrangement joins TRBV19 to TRBJ2-2; 9 bases fit TRBD1. Germline-derived CDR1 and CDR2 are LNHDA and SQIVND (reference sequence). J gave up 1 base and V 9 bases, and 3 bases lay outside the gene matches. The CDR3 sequence is 14 residues long. CDR3 in amino acids: CASTGGRNTGELFF. The CDR3 bases are TGTGCCAGCACAGGGGGCCGGAACACCGGGGAGCTGTTTTTT. Variable domain in full (rest from reference TRBV19 and TRBJ2-2): DGGITQSPKYLFRKEGQNVTLSCEQNLNHDAMYWYRQDPGQGLRLIYYSQIVNDFQKGDIAEGYSVSREKKESFPLTVTSAQKNPTAFYLCASTGGRNTGELFFGEGSRLTVL.

This clone was recorded at least ten times. CDR3 nucleotide sequence: TGTGCCAGTAAACTGCAGGGGGAACACGAGCAGTACTTC. Protein sequence: CASKLQGEHEQYF. J is TRBJ2-7 and V is TRBV19, with 7 bases aligning to TRBD1. V was pared by 7 bases and J by 5 bases, with 8 bases of the junction left unmatched. CDR3 size: 13 residues. Germline CDR1 reads LNHDA; CDR2 reads SQIVND (reference sequence). Supplemented by reference TRBV19 and TRBJ2-7, the full variable domain reads DGGITQSPKYLFRKEGQNVTLSCEQNLNHDAMYWYRQDPGQGLRLIYYSQIVNDFQKGDIAEGYSVSREKKESFPLTVTSAQKNPTAFYLCASKLQGEHEQYFGPGTRLTVT.

This clone was counted only a few times. A much larger clone lies one base from this, so it may be a read error. The chain combines TRBV6-5 with TRBJ2-7, with D unclear. From germline, CDR1 is MNHEY and CDR2 SVGAGI. The CDR3 sequence is 14 residues long. CDR3 in amino acids: CASSYLGTTYGQYF. CDR3 DNA: TGTGCCAGCAGTTATCTGGGTACTACCTACGGGCAGTACTTC.